This is a list of T cell receptor beta chains from one sample in a study of OX40 agonist ivuxolimab in advanced cancers. Sequencing used immunoSEQ multiplex PCR; TCRdb keeps in-frame clones, though not all of them. The data show roughly 68,000 clones, about 79% seen once. This specimen was CD4+ or CD8+ T cells sorted from blood, taken in a trial of the OX40 agonist ivuxolimab. These receptors were collected from an adult with an advanced solid tumor such as melanoma, head and neck, liver or kidney cancer. Each CDR3 is given with its conserved first and last residue. A D gene is named only where the DNA matches it firmly. Clone size is given for some rows only: seen once, a few or many times, or a class if the clone is expanded.

abundance	j_gene	d_gene	v_gene	CDR3nt	CDR3aa
few	TRBJ1-2	TRBD1	TRBV6-5	TGTGCCAGCGCAAGGACAGGGATAAACTATGGCTACACCTTC	CASARTGINYGYTF
NA	TRBJ2-7	NA	TRBV19	TGTGCCAGTAGTTGGGATTCTAACTCCTACGAGCAGTACTTC	CASSWDSNSYEQYF
NA	TRBJ1-6	NA	TRBV10-3	TGTGCCATCAGTGAGTCGCAGGGGTCACCCCTCCACTTT	CAISESQGSPLHF
NA	TRBJ2-7	NA	TRBV6-6	TGTGCCAGCACCAATACAGGGCTCGACGAGCAGTACTTC	CASTNTGLDEQYF
NA	TRBJ1-1	NA	TRBV2	TGTGCCAGCAGTGAACAGGGGATCGATTACACTGAAGCTTTCTTT	CASSEQGIDYTEAFF
NA	TRBJ2-2	NA	TRBV18	TGTGCCAGCTCACCACGTCCTCCTGGCGGATCTAAGGGAAACACCGGGGAGCTGTTTTTT	CASSPRPPGGSKGNTGELFF
few	TRBJ2-5	TRBD1	TRBV19	TGTGCCAGTAGTATCGGGAACAGGGGGGAGACCCAGTACTTC	CASSIGNRGETQYF
NA	TRBJ1-1	NA	TRBV28	TGTGCCAGCACCACACCGGGGATGATGAACACTGAAGCTTTCTTT	CASTTPGMMNTEAFF
once	TRBJ2-7	TRBD1	TRBV6-5	TGTGCCAGCAGTGGACAGGGTTCCTACGAGCAGTACTTC	CASSGQGSYEQYF
few	TRBJ1-5	TRBD1	TRBV6-5	TGTGCCAGCAGTCCTACAGGGGGCCATCAGCCCCAGCATTTT	CASSPTGGHQPQHF
NA	TRBJ2-5	TRBD1	TRBV19	TGTGCCAGTAGTGCACAGGGGGCGGACGAGACCCAGTACTTC	CASSAQGADETQYF
NA	TRBJ1-5	NA	TRBV7-2	TGTGCCAGCAGCTTAGGTGGGACAAATCAGCCCCAGCATTTT	CASSLGGTNQPQHF
NA	TRBJ2-7	NA	TRBV9	TGTGCCAGCAGCGTAGACGGGAGTAAGGTGCAGCAGTACTTC	CASSVDGSKVQQYF
NA	TRBJ1-5	NA	TRBV7-2	TGTGCCAGCAGCTTAGTGGGCAGCAATCAGCCCCAGCATTTT	CASSLVGSNQPQHF
NA	TRBJ1-1	NA	TRBV7-2	TGTGCCAGCAGCAAGGCTGGGCAGGCTGAAGCTTTCTTT	CASSKAGQAEAFF
NA	TRBJ2-2	NA	TRBV7-9	TGTGCCAGCGGCTCCCAGGGGATCGGGGAGCTGTTTTTT	CASGSQGIGELFF
NA	TRBJ1-1	TRBD1	TRBV27	TGTGCCACCAGTCAGGGGGACACTGAAGCTTTCTTT	CATSQGDTEAFF
NA	TRBJ1-5	NA	TRBV2	TGTGCCAGCAGGGCGGACAGAAACAGCAATCAGCCCCAGCATTTT	CASRADRNSNQPQHF
NA	TRBJ2-3	TRBD2	TRBV18	TGTGCCAGCTCACCGGCCGGGACTAGCGGCACAGATACGCAGTATTTT	CASSPAGTSGTDTQYF
NA	TRBJ1-5	TRBD1	TRBV28	TGTGCCAGCAAAACAGGGGATCAGCCCCAGCATTTT	CASKTGDQPQHF
once	TRBJ2-7	NA	TRBV10-3	TGTGCCATCAGTGAGAGGGGAGAGGTTTCGTACTTC	CAISERGEVSYF
NA	TRBJ2-5	NA	TRBV6-1	TGTGCCAGCAGTGAAGAGGGCCTTCGGGAGACCCAGTACTTC	CASSEEGLRETQYF
few	TRBJ2-3	NA	TRBV5-6	TGTGCCAGCAGCTTGGCGTCGCGGAGAAGCACAGATACGCAGTATTTT	CASSLASRRSTDTQYF
NA	TRBJ2-3	NA	TRBV27	TGTGCCAGCAGTTTGAACAGGGCTCCAAGCACAGATACGCAGTATTTT	CASSLNRAPSTDTQYF
NA	TRBJ1-1	NA	TRBV6-6	TGTGCCAGCAGTTACTCTTCAGTGAACACTGAAGCTTTCTTT	CASSYSSVNTEAFF
NA	TRBJ1-3	NA	TRBV15	TGTGCCACCAGCCTTACAAGACATGCGGAAAACACCATATATTTT	CATSLTRHAENTIYF
NA	TRBJ1-5	NA	TRBV6-1	TGTGCCAGCAGTGTATCTGGGGGTCAGCAGCCCCAGCATTTT	CASSVSGGQQPQHF
NA	TRBJ1-2	TRBD1	TRBV10-3	TGTGCCATCAGTGCCCGGGACAGTCCTAACTATGGCTACACCTTC	CAISARDSPNYGYTF
NA	TRBJ2-3	NA	TRBV7-2	TGTGCCAGCAGCAAAAATTCAGATACGCAGTATTTT	CASSKNSDTQYF
NA	TRBJ1-1	NA	TRBV7-3	TGTGCCAGCAGCTCGTACACAGGCACTGAAGCTTTCTTT	CASSSYTGTEAFF
NA	TRBJ2-3	NA	TRBV27	TGTGCCAGCAGTTGGACTGTGGCAGATACGCAGTATTTT	CASSWTVADTQYF
NA	TRBJ2-7	NA	TRBV19	TGTGCCAGTAGTTCCATACTAGACAGCTTCTACGAGCAGTACTTC	CASSSILDSFYEQYF
NA	TRBJ2-3	NA	TRBV5-1	TGCGCCAGCAGCTTGGCTCTACATCCTCGCACAGATACGCAGTATTTT	CASSLALHPRTDTQYF
few	TRBJ2-5	TRBD2	TRBV7-9	TGTGCCAGCAGCCTCAGACTAGCGGGCAACCAAGAGACCCAGTACTTC	CASSLRLAGNQETQYF
NA	TRBJ2-7	NA	TRBV7-6	TGTGCCAGCAGCTTAGAGGGAAGCATATACGAGCAGTACTTC	CASSLEGSIYEQYF
NA	TRBJ2-3	TRBD2	TRBV5-6	TGTGCCAGCAGCTTCGAAGCGGGAGCTTCTAGCACAGATACGCAGTATTTT	CASSFEAGASSTDTQYF
NA	TRBJ2-5	TRBD2	TRBV6-5	TGTGCCAGCAGTCGGGGGGTGGTAGGGGAGACCCAGTACTTC	CASSRGVVGETQYF
NA	TRBJ1-3	NA	TRBV13	TGTGCCAGCAGCTTCGGTGACAGCTCTGGAAACACCATATATTTT	CASSFGDSSGNTIYF
NA	TRBJ2-1	NA	TRBV5-4	TGTGCCAGCAGCGCAGGGTCTGAGCAGTTCTTC	CASSAGSEQFF
NA	TRBJ2-1	NA	TRBV16	TGTGCCAGCAGCCAATTTGGCAGGGGCAAGAGCAATGAGCAGTTCTTC	CASSQFGRGKSNEQFF
NA	TRBJ1-1	NA	TRBV25-1	TGTGCCAGCAGTGCCACTATGGTGAACACTGAAGCTTTCTTT	CASSATMVNTEAFF
NA	TRBJ1-1	NA	TRBV7-2	TGTGCCAGCAGCTTAGGACAGATATATGACACTGAAGCTTTCTTT	CASSLGQIYDTEAFF
NA	TRBJ2-6	NA	TRBV11-2	TGTGCCAGCAGCCTACAGGGAGCTGGGGCCAACGTCCTGACTTTC	CASSLQGAGANVLTF
few	TRBJ2-5	NA	TRBV6-6	TGTGCCAGCAGTTGGGGGGTCCAGACCCAGTACTTC	CASSWGVQTQYF
NA	TRBJ2-5	NA	TRBV9	TGTGCCAGCAGCGTAGGTACAGAGACCCAGTACTTC	CASSVGTETQYF
NA	TRBJ1-6	NA	TRBV9	TGTGCCAGCAGCGTAGACAGGGATTCACCCCTCCACTTT	CASSVDRDSPLHF
NA	TRBJ2-2	NA	TRBV5-1	TGCGCCAGCAGCTTGGTACTGCGGGGCACCGGGGAGCTGTTTTTT	CASSLVLRGTGELFF
NA	TRBJ2-2	NA	TRBV7-2	TGTGCCAGCAGCTTAACCTCTAACGCCGGGGAGCTGTTTTTT	CASSLTSNAGELFF
NA	TRBJ2-3	TRBD1	TRBV13	TGTGCCAGCAGCCCCCCAGGGGGTAGCACAGATACGCAGTATTTT	CASSPPGGSTDTQYF
NA	TRBJ1-6	NA	TRBV30	TGTGCCTGGGAGGGAGGTCAGGGTTATAATTCACCCCTCCACTTT	CAWEGGQGYNSPLHF
NA	TRBJ2-5	TRBD1	TRBV5-1	TGCGCCAGCAGCTTGGCCGGGACAGAGCAAGAGACCCAGTACTTC	CASSLAGTEQETQYF
NA	TRBJ2-7	TRBD1	TRBV29-1	TGCAGCGTTGAGGGACAGGGTGTTAACGAGCAGTACTTC	CSVEGQGVNEQYF
NA	TRBJ1-5	NA	TRBV19	TGTGCCAGTAGTATCCCAGGGCCGAGGTATAGCAATCAGCCCCAGCATTTT	CASSIPGPRYSNQPQHF
NA	TRBJ2-7	TRBD2	TRBV9	TGTGCCAGCAGCGGGGGACTAGCGGGCCCCTACGAGCAGTACTTC	CASSGGLAGPYEQYF
NA	TRBJ2-1	NA	TRBV4-2	TGTGCCAGCAGCCTAACTAGCTTTGAGCAGTTCTTC	CASSLTSFEQFF
NA	TRBJ1-1	NA	TRBV7-9	TGTGCCAGCAGCTTGGCAACATCTCCGGAGAACACTGAAGCTTTCTTT	CASSLATSPENTEAFF
few	TRBJ1-1	NA	TRBV15	TGTGCCACCAGCAGAGATACGCAGAACACTGAAGCTTTCTTT	CATSRDTQNTEAFF
NA	TRBJ1-6	NA	TRBV4-3	TGCGCCAGCAGCCAAGAGGGGGGGATGAGTTCACCCCTCCACTTT	CASSQEGGMSSPLHF
NA	TRBJ2-7	NA	TRBV28	TGTGCCAGCAGTCTCAGGTACGAGCAGTACTTC	CASSLRYEQYF
NA	TRBJ1-3	NA	TRBV7-6	TGTGCCAGCAGCTTAGCGCAAGCTGGAAACACCATATATTTT	CASSLAQAGNTIYF